What follows describes a single T cell receptor (beta chain). Its target is not known. This entry comes from a study of beta chain features in type 1 diabetes. Study-wide results and limits: Whether TCRB rearrangement is influenced by HLA type went unresolved here. Across all four CD4+ subsets, people with type 1 diabetes showed modestly shorter TCRB CDR3s.

Central memory, naive, regulatory and stem cell-like memory CD4+ cells were sorted by CD45RO/CCR7/CD25/CD127/CD95/CD27. Every bit of the isolated RNA underwent reverse transcription, so sequencing read expressed TCRB transcripts. Here immunoSEQ multiplex PCR was the method, and the copy in TCRdb shows in-frame clones only, minus some. This table has around 250,000 clones, approximately 24% appearing once. CDR1 is LNHDA, CDR2 SQIVND, per germline (reference sequence). The V segment lost 7 bases and the J segment 4 bases; nucleotides outside the gene matches: 4. There are 13 residues in the CDR3. Sample: naive CD4+ T cells from blood. J is TRBJ1-5 and V is TRBV19, with 7 bases identical to TRBD1. This clonotype was sampled from a woman aged 25 to 39 with type 1 diabetes. The CDR3 DNA sequence: TGTGCCAGTAACCTACAGGGGAATCAGCCCCAGCATTTT. Its protein is CASNLQGNQPQHF.